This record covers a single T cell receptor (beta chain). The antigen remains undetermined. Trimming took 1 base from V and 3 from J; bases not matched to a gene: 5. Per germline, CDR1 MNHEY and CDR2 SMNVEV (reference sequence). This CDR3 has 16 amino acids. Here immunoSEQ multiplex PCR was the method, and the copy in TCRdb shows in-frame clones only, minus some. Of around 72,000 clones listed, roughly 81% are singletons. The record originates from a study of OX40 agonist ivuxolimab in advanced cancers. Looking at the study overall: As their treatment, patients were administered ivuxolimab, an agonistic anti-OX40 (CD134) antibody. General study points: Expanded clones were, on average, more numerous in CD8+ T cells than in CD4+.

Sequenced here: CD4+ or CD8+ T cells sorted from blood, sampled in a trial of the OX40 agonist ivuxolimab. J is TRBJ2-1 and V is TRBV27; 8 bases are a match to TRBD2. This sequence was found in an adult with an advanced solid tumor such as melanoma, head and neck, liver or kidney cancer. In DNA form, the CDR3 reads TGTGCCAGCAGTTTATTATCCGGGGGGGGCTACAATGAGCAGTTCTTC. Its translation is CASSLLSGGGYNEQFF.